The sequence of this T cell receptor beta chain was determined in a study of CD8 T cells in ankylosing spondylitis. Whole-study results and caveats: Earlier studies detected some motif variants in reactive arthritis synovial fluid and blood. For ankylosing spondylitis blood, a TCR beta motif of 7 to 9 highly homologous variants appeared characteristic.

The CDR3 runs 13 residues. CDR1 and CDR2 (germline): LNHDA, SQIVND (reference sequence). The V gene lost 3 bases and the J gene lost 6 bases, with 9 bases spanning the gap. With molecular barcodes, quantitative 5'-RACE was used to make the TCR beta libraries. TCRdb reanalysed the 5' RACE reads using MiXCR and keeps one entry per CDR3 protein. The repertoire holds 200,000 to 250,000 distinct CDR3 sequences, with 10% as singletons. Concerning this clonotype itself: Its antigen remains unidentified.

Sequenced sample: blood, either unsorted or a sorted T cell fraction (not recorded which). This rearrangement joins TRBV19 to TRBJ1-5; no clear D gene. This TCR derives from a male donor with ankylosing spondylitis or in good health (not recorded which). Here the CDR3 DNA reads TGTGCCAGTAGTATTGTGGGTTCTCAGCCCCAGCATTTT. The encoded protein is CASSIVGSQPQHF.